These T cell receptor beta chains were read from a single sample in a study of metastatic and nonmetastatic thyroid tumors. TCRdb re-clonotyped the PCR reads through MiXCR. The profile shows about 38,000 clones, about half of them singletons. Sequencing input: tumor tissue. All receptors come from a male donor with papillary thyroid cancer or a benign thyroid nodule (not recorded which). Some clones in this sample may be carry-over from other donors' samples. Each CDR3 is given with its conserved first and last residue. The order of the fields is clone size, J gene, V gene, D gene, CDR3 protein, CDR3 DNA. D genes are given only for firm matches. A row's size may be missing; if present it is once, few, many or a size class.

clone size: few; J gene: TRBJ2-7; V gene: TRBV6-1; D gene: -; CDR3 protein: CASSGNRVGEQYF; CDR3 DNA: TGTGCCAGCAGCGGAAACAGGGTTGGAGAGCAGTACTTC
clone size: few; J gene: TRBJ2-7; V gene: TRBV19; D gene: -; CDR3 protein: CASSVLTGDSYEQYF; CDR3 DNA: TGTGCCAGTAGTGTCTTGACGGGAGATTCCTACGAGCAGTACTTC
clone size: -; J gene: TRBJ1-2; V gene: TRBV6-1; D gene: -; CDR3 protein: CASRFKTGTLGFGYTF; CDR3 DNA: TGTGCCAGCAGATTCAAAACCGGGACACTGGGCTTCGGCTACACCTTC
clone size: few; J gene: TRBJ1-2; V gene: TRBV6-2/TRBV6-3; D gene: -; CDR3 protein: CASSYSGARGYTF; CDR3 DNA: TGTGCCAGCAGTTACTCAGGGGCCCGGGGCTACACCTTC
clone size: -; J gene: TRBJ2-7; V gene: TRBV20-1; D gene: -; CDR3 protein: CSASRANYEQYF; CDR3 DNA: TGCAGTGCTAGCAGGGCAAACTACGAGCAGTACTTC
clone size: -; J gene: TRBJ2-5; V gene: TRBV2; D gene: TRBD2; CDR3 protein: CASTALAGEYQETQYF; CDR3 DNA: TGTGCCAGCACCGCACTAGCGGGGGAATATCAAGAGACCCAGTACTTC
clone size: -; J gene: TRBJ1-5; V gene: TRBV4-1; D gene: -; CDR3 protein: CASSQTLRQPQHF; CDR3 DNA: TGCGCCAGCAGCCAGACCCTTAGGCAGCCCCAGCATTTT
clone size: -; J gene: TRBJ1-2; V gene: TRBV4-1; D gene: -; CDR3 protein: CASSQDQRTFIKSYTF; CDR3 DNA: TGCGCCAGCAGCCAAGATCAACGGACGTTTATCAAGAGCTACACCTTC
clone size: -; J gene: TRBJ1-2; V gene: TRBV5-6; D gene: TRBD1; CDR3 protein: CASSSYRTGVNYGYTF; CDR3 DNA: TGTGCCAGCAGCTCATATCGCACAGGGGTTAACTATGGCTACACCTTC
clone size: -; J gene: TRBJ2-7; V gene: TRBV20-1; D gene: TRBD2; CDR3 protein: CSADPGLAYEQYF; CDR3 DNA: TGCAGTGCTGACCCGGGACTAGCCTACGAGCAGTACTTC
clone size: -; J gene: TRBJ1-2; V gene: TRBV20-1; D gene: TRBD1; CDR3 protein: CSARDMDRGSYGYTF; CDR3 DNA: TGCAGTGCTAGAGATATGGACAGGGGTAGCTATGGCTACACCTTC
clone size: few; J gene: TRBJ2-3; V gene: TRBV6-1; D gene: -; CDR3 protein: CASSGQSDTQYF; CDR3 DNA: TGTGCCAGCAGTGGTCAGTCAGATACGCAGTATTTT
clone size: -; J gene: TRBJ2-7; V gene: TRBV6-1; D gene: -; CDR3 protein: CASRREVTAQYF; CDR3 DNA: TGTGCCAGCAGAAGGGAGGTAACGGCGCAGTACTTC
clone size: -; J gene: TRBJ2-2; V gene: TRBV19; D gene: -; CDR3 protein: CASSGQVKTFNTGELFF; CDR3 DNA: TGTGCCAGTAGTGGTCAGGTGAAAACCTTCAACACCGGGGAGCTGTTTTTT
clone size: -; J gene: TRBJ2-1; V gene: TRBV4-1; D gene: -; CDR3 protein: CASSPGNTEQFF; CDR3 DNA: TGCGCCAGCAGCCCAGGGAATACTGAGCAGTTCTTC
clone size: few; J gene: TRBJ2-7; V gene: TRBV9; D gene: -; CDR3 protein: CASSLDISYEQYF; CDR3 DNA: TGTGCCAGCAGCCTTGACATTTCCTACGAGCAGTACTTC
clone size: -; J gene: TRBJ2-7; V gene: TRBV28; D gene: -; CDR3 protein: CASSPEENEQYF; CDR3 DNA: TGTGCCAGCAGTCCCGAGGAGAACGAGCAGTACTTC
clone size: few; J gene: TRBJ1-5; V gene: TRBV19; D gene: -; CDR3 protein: CASSIDGFWQPQHF; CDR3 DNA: TGTGCCAGTAGTATAGATGGATTTTGGCAGCCCCAGCATTTT
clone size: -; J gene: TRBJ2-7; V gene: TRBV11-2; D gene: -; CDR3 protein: CASSTHYEQYF; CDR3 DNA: TGTGCCAGCAGCACTCACTACGAGCAGTACTTC
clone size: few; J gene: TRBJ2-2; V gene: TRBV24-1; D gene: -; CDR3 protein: CATSEYPGDGGGELFF; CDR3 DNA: TGTGCCACCAGTGAATACCCAGGGGACGGAGGCGGGGAGCTGTTTTTT
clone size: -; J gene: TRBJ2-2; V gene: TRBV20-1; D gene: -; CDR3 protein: CSAIRGQRANTGELFF; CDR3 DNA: TGCAGTGCTATAAGGGGTCAGCGCGCGAACACTGGGGAGCTGTTTTTT
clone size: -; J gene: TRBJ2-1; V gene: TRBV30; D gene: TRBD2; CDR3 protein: CAWSGLETSGNEQFF; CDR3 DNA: TGTGCCTGGAGTGGGCTTGAGACTAGCGGCAATGAGCAGTTCTTC
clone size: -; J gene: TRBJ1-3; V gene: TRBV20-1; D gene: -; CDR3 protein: CSATTGSGNTIYF; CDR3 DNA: TGCAGTGCTACGACGGGCTCTGGAAACACCATATATTTT
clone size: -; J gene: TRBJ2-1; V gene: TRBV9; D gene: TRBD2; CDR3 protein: CASSVSGGANEQFF; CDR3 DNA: TGTGCCAGCAGCGTTAGCGGGGGGGCCAATGAGCAGTTCTTC
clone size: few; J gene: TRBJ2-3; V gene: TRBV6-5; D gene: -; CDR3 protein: CASSYSGTSTDTQYF; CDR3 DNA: TGTGCCAGCAGTTACTCGGGGACCAGCACAGATACGCAGTATTTT
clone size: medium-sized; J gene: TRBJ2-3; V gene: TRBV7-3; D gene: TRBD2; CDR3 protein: CASSLTPGLATDTQYF; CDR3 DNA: TGTGCCAGCAGCTTAACTCCTGGACTAGCTACAGATACGCAGTATTTT
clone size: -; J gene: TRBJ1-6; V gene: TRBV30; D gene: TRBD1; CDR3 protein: CAWSEGQGFSPLHF; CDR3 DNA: TGTGCCTGGAGTGAGGGACAGGGCTTCTCACCCCTCCACTTT
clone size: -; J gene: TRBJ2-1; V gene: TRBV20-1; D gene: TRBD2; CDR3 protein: CSAHRLAGPSYNEQFF; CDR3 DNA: TGCAGTGCTCATCGTCTAGCGGGTCCCTCCTACAATGAGCAGTTCTTC
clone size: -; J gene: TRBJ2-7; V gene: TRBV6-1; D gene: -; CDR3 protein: CASSETPGSYEQYF; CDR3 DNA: TGTGCCAGCAGTGAAACACCAGGGTCCTACGAGCAGTACTTC
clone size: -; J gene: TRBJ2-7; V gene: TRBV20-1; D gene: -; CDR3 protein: CSARTGFSYEQYF; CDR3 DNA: TGCAGTGCTAGAACGGGCTTCTCCTACGAGCAGTACTTC
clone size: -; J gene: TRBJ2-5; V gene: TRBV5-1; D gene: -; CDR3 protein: CASSLARTSTIETQYF; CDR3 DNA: TGCGCCAGCAGCTTGGCCCGGACAAGTACGATCGAGACCCAGTACTTC
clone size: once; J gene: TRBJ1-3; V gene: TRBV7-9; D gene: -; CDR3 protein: CASSRRDISGNTIYF; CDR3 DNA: TGTGCCAGCAGCCGCCGTGACATCTCTGGAAACACCATATATTTT
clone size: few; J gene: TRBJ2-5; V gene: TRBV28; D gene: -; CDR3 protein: CASSLEAGAGLETQYF; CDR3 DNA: TGTGCCAGCAGTTTAGAGGCTGGGGCAGGCCTAGAGACCCAGTACTTC
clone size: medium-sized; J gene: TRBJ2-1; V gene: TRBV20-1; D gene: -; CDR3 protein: CSAPRGTFFEQFF; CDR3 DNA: TGCAGTGCTCCACGAGGGACTTTTTTCGAGCAGTTCTTC
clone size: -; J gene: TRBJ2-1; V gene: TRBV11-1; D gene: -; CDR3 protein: CASSLVGNEQFF; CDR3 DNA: TGTGCCAGCAGCTTAGTGGGGAATGAGCAGTTCTTC
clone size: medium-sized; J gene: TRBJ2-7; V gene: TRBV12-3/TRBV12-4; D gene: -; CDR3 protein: CASSYWTDTYEQYF; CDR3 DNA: TGTGCCAGCAGTTATTGGACGGATACCTACGAGCAGTACTTC
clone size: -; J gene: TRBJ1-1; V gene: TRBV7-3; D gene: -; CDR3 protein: CASSLTSPPGEAFF; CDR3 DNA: TGTGCCAGCAGCTTAACTTCACCCCCCGGTGAAGCTTTCTTT
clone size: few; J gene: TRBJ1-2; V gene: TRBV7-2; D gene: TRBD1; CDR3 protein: CASSSQGALNYGYTF; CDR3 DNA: TGTGCCAGCAGCTCACAGGGGGCCTTGAACTATGGCTACACCTTC
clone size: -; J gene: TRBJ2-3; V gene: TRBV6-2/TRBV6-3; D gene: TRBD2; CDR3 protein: CASSYYASGGQDTQYF; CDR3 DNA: TGTGCCAGCAGTTACTACGCTAGCGGGGGCCAGGATACGCAGTATTTT
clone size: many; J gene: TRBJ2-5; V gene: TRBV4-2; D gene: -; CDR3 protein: CASSQGTGNVHETQYF; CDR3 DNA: TGTGCCAGCAGCCAAGGTACCGGTAACGTACATGAGACCCAGTACTTC
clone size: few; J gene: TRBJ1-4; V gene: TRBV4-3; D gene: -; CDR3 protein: CASSQDDGKLFF; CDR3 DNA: TGCGCCAGCAGCCAAGACGACGGGAAACTGTTTTTT
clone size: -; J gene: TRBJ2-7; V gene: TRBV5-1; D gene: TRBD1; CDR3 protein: CASSLATGGYEQYF; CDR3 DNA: TGCGCCAGCAGCTTGGCCACAGGGGGCTACGAGCAGTACTTC
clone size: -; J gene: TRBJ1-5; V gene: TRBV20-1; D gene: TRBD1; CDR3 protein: CSARSGTGGDQPQHF; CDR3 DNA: TGCAGTGCTAGGTCCGGGACAGGGGGCGATCAGCCCCAGCATTTT
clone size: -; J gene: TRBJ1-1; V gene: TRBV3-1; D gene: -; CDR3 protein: CASSQVSGNTEAFF; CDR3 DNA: TGTGCCAGCAGCCAAGTAAGTGGGAACACTGAAGCTTTCTTT
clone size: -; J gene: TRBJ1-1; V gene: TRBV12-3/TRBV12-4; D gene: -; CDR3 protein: CASKGGRTTEAFF; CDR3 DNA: TGTGCCAGCAAAGGGGGGCGTACCACTGAAGCTTTCTTT
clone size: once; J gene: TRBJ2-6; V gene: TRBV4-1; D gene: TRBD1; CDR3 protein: CASSQQTRQGKGANVLTF; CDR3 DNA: TGCGCCAGCAGCCAACAGACCAGACAGGGGAAAGGGGCCAACGTCCTGACTTTC
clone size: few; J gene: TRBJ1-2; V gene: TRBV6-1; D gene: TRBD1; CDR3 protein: CASSVHRDRTANYGYTF; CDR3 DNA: TGTGCCAGCAGTGTCCACCGGGACAGGACCGCTAACTATGGCTACACCTTC
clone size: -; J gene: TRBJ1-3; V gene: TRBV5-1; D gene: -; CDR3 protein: CASSLVGQSWGNTIYF; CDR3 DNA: TGCGCCAGCAGCTTGGTCGGACAGTCTTGGGGAAACACCATATATTTT
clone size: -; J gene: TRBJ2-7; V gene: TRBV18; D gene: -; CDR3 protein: CASSPPAGNEQYF; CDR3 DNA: TGTGCCAGCTCACCACCGGCTGGGAACGAGCAGTACTTC
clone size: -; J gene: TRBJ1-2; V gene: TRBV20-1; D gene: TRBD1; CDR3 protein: CSAPVQGARFGYTF; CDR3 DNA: TGCAGTGCTCCGGTACAGGGGGCGAGGTTCGGCTACACCTTC
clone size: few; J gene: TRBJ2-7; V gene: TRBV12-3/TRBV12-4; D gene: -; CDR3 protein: CASSPREAYEQYF; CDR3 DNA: TGTGCCAGCAGTCCCAGGGAGGCGTACGAGCAGTACTTC
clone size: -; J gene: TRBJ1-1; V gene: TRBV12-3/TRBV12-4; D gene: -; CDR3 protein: CASSSQLANTEAFF; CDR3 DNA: TGTGCCAGCAGTTCTCAATTGGCGAACACTGAAGCTTTCTTT
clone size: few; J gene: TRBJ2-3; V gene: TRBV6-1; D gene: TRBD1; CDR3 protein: CASSTGQAYTDTQYF; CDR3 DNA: TGTGCCAGCAGCACTGGACAGGCCTACACAGATACGCAGTATTTT
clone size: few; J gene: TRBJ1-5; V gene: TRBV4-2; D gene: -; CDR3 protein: CASSQEAGQKPQHF; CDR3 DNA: TGTGCCAGCAGCCAAGAGGCCGGACAGAAGCCCCAGCATTTT
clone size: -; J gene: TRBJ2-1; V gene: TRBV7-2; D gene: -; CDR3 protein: CASSLALPSYNEQFF; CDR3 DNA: TGTGCCAGCAGCTTAGCGCTGCCTTCCTACAATGAGCAGTTCTTC
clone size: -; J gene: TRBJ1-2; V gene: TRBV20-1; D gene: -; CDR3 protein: CSARDLPGPFGYTF; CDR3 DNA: TGCAGTGCTAGAGATTTGCCGGGCCCTTTTGGCTACACCTTC
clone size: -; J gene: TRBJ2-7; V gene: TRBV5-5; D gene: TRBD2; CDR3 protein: CASSLGLAGFSYEQYF; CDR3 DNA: TGTGCCAGCAGCTTGGGACTAGCGGGTTTCTCCTACGAGCAGTACTTC
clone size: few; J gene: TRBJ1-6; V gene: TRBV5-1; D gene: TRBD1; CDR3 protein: CASSPSDRSDSPLHF; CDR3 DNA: TGCGCCAGCAGCCCCTCGGACAGGTCGGATTCACCCCTCCACTTT
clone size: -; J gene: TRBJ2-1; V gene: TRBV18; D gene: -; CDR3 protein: CASSPRDSYNEQFF; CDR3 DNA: TGTGCCAGCTCACCACGGGATTCCTACAATGAGCAGTTCTTC
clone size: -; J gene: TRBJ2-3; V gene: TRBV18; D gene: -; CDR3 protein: CASSGRDTQYF; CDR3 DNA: TGTGCCAGCTCGGGGAGAGATACGCAGTATTTT